A selection of T cell receptor beta chains follows, all from one sample in a study of blood T cell repertoires in COVID-19. Only in-frame clones appear in the TCRdb table, and some are missing; sequencing was by immunoSEQ multiplex PCR. The sample lists hundreds of thousands of clones, about 86% occurring once. The sample consisted of peripheral blood. The receptors come from a woman between 50 and 59 years old with acute or convalescent COVID-19. CDR3s include the opening cysteine and the closing phenylalanine or tryptophan. A D gene is named only where the DNA matches it firmly. Clone size appears in some rows only: once, few, many, or a class for an expanded clone.

j_call clone_size v_call d_call cdr3_nt cdr3_aa
TRBJ1-5 NA TRBV6-6 NA TGTGCCAGCAGCCGCTTAGGGGCCAGTAGCAATCAGCCCCAGCATTTT CASSRLGASSNQPQHF
TRBJ1-6 NA TRBV5-1 NA TGCGCCAGCAGCTTGGTATCAGGGGCCGATAATTCACCCCTCCACTTT CASSLVSGADNSPLHF
TRBJ1-1 NA TRBV5-6 NA TGTGCCAGCAGCTTGGTTGGCAGGGGGAACACTGAAGCTTTCTTT CASSLVGRGNTEAFF
TRBJ2-3 many TRBV6-6 NA TGTGCCAGCAGTTACTTAAAAGATACGCAGTATTTT CASSYLKDTQYF
TRBJ1-3 NA TRBV30 NA TGTGCCTGGAGTGTAACAGGCTCAAACTCTGGAAACACCATATATTTT CAWSVTGSNSGNTIYF
TRBJ2-4 NA TRBV18 NA TGTGCCAGCTCACCTCAGGGTGCGGGGAACATTCAGTACTTC CASSPQGAGNIQYF
TRBJ2-4 once TRBV10-1 NA TGCGCCAGCAGTGAGTCGCACCCAGGGGACATTCAGTACTTC CASSESHPGDIQYF
TRBJ1-3 NA TRBV11-2 NA TGTGCCAGCAGCCAACCAAATCGGAACACCATATATTTT CASSQPNRNTIYF
TRBJ1-4 NA TRBV28 TRBD1 TGTGCCAGCAGCGAACGCGGACAGGCAACTAATGAAAAACTGTTTTTT CASSERGQATNEKLFF
TRBJ2-7 NA TRBV6-1 TRBD2 TGTGCCAGCAGTGAAGAGCTTGGCGGGAGACCCTACGAGCAGTACTTC CASSEELGGRPYEQYF
TRBJ2-3 NA TRBV6-5 TRBD2 TGTGCCAGCAGTTACTCCGCCCGGACTAGCGAAAGAACGCAGTATTTT CASSYSARTSERTQYF
TRBJ1-2 NA TRBV18 TRBD1 TGTGCCAGCTCACCATCCGGGCAGGGGGAAGGCTACACCTTC CASSPSGQGEGYTF
TRBJ2-7 NA TRBV24-1 NA TGTGCCTCAGACAGAGCAGGGCAGTACTTC CASDRAGQYF
TRBJ1-3 NA TRBV28 NA TGTGCCAGCAGGCCGGGCTCTGGAAACACCATATATTTT CASRPGSGNTIYF
TRBJ1-5 NA TRBV11-3 TRBD1 TGTGCCAGCAGCCAGGACAGGGGACGGTATCCTAGCAATCAGCCCCAGCATTTT CASSQDRGRYPSNQPQHF
TRBJ2-7 NA TRBV11-2 TRBD1 TGTGCCAGCAGCCTACAGGGGACCTCCTACGAGCAGTACTTC CASSLQGTSYEQYF
TRBJ1-1 NA TRBV10-3 NA TGTGCCATCCAGGCCAGCATGAACACTGAAGCTTTCTTT CAIQASMNTEAFF
TRBJ1-1 NA TRBV11-2 NA TGTGCCAGCAGCCCCTCGACAGTTTCGAACACTGAAGCTTTCTTT CASSPSTVSNTEAFF
TRBJ2-1 NA TRBV7-3 NA TGTGCCAGCAGCTTAACCGGATCTCGACTGGACAATGAGCAGTTCTTC CASSLTGSRLDNEQFF
TRBJ1-1 NA TRBV10-1 NA TGCGCCAGCAGTGCAATGGGCAGCACTGAAGCTTTCTTT CASSAMGSTEAFF
TRBJ2-3 NA TRBV29-1 NA TGCAGCGTTCTTCGGGACATTCAAACAGATACGCAGTATTTT CSVLRDIQTDTQYF
TRBJ2-1 NA TRBV4-1 NA TGCGCCAGCAGCCTCCAAGCGGGCCTACCCGACAATGAGCAGTTCTTC CASSLQAGLPDNEQFF
TRBJ2-7 NA TRBV27 TRBD2 TGTGCCAGCAGTTTGGCGCGGGGGTACGAGCAGTACTTC CASSLARGYEQYF
TRBJ1-4 NA TRBV19 TRBD1 TGTGCCAGTAGGCAGGGGGCGGATGAAAAACTGTTTTTT CASRQGADEKLFF
TRBJ2-7 NA TRBV5-8 NA TGTGCCAGCAGCTTGGGGCAGGGAATGGTTTACGAGCAGTACTTC CASSLGQGMVYEQYF
TRBJ2-1 NA TRBV3-1/TRBV3-2 NA TGTGCCAGCAGCCAAGGCACCTCCCCCGGTTCGGGTGAGCAGTTCTTC CASSQGTSPGSGEQFF
TRBJ1-1 NA TRBV7-9 NA TGTGCCAGCAGCGGGCAGGGTAATACTGAAGCTTTCTTT CASSGQGNTEAFF
TRBJ2-2 few TRBV2 NA TGTGCCAGCAGTGTAGGACTGCCCGGGGAGCTGTTTTTT CASSVGLPGELFF
TRBJ2-5 NA TRBV7-8 TRBD2 TGTGCCAGCAGCTTCACTAGCGCTGAAGAGACCCAGTACTTC CASSFTSAEETQYF
TRBJ2-2 NA TRBV5-1 TRBD1 TGCGCCAGCAGCTTACCGGGACAGGGGTCCGGGGAGCTGTTTTTT CASSLPGQGSGELFF
TRBJ1-2 many TRBV5-5 TRBD1 TGTGCCAGCAGCTCAATTCCGACAGGGCCATACTACACCTTC CASSSIPTGPYYTF
TRBJ1-2 NA TRBV15 NA TGTGCCACCAGCAGAGATCTGGTAGGGACACCTCATAACTATGGCTACACCTTC CATSRDLVGTPHNYGYTF
TRBJ1-4 NA TRBV27 NA TGTGCCAGCGGCACAAATGAAAAACTGTTTTTT CASGTNEKLFF
TRBJ2-1 NA TRBV19 TRBD2 TGTGCCAGTAGGACCACTAGCGGGAGCTTGGGTGAGCAGTTCTTC CASRTTSGSLGEQFF
TRBJ1-2 few TRBV4-2 TRBD1 TGTGCCAGCAGCCAAGCCACGGGACAGGGAATATATAACTATGGCTACACCTTC CASSQATGQGIYNYGYTF
TRBJ2-4 NA TRBV3-1/TRBV3-2 NA TGTGCCAGCAGCCAAGAGCCTCACCACGGGACCAAAAACATTCAGTACTTC CASSQEPHHGTKNIQYF
TRBJ2-1 NA TRBV7-7 NA TGTGCTAGCAGCTTGGGACTCCACAATGAGCAGTTCTTC CASSLGLHNEQFF
TRBJ1-1 NA TRBV10-3 NA TGTGCCATCAGTGAACTCGAGGGGGGGGAAACTGAAGCTTTCTTT CAISELEGGETEAFF
TRBJ1-5 NA TRBV30 NA TGTGCCTGGAGTGTGCCCGGGAGGGTTGATCAGCCCCAGCATTTT CAWSVPGRVDQPQHF
TRBJ1-4 many TRBV28 NA TGTGCCAGCAGTTTATCAGGGGCAACTAATGAAAAACTGTTTTTT CASSLSGATNEKLFF
TRBJ2-7 NA TRBV6-5 TRBD2 TGTGCCACCCGGCCTGGGGCTAGCGGTTCCTACGAGCAGTACTTC CATRPGASGSYEQYF
TRBJ2-4 NA TRBV4-2 TRBD2 TGTGCCAGCAGCCAAGGGGGTAGCGGGACCAAAAACATTCAGTACTTC CASSQGGSGTKNIQYF